This T cell receptor beta chain was identified in a study of regulatory T cells in long-lasting Graves disease. CDR3 regions were amplified by Arm-PCR using iRepertoire HTBI primers to build TCR beta libraries. TCRdb ran MiXCR on the multiplex PCR reads and lists one entry per CDR3 protein. The sample consists of roughly 260,000 distinct CDR3 sequences, 15% to 20% of them appearing once. As for time point: newly diagnosed GD, antithyroid drugs for less than 3 months. PBMC-extracted RNA yielded the TCR library. Findings and caveats of the study: The study found lower TCR diversity in persistent Graves' patients than in newly diagnosed ones.

The CDR3 extends over 18 amino acids. Trimming pared 2 bases from V and 0 bases from J, leaving 14 bases between. CDR1 is SGHDN, CDR2 FVKESK, per germline. This clonotype has a handful of counts. Its target is not known. This sample was also put to use in a study of T cells in Graves' hyperthyroidism and ophthalmopathy.

The origin of this receptor is a woman younger than 45 with Graves disease. Sample: peripheral blood mononuclear cells (PBMCs), taken at new diagnosis, from a patient treated with antithyroid drugs. This sequence joins TRBV14 and TRBJ2-6; perhaps TRBD1 as D (5 bases). The DNA for the CDR3 is TGTGCCAGCAGCCAAACAGACAGAACCCACTCTGGGGCCAACGTCCTGACTTTC. Protein product: CASSQTDRTHSGANVLTF.